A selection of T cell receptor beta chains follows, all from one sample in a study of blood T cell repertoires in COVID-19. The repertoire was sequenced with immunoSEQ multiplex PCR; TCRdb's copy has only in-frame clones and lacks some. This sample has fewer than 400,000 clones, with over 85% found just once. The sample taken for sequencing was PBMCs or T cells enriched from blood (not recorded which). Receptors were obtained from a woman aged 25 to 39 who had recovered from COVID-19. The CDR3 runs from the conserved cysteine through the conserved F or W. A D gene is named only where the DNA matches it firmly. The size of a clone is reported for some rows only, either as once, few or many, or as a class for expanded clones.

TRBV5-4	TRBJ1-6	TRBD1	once	TGTGCCAGCACCAAGGTGGCAGGGGGGAATTCACCCCTCCACTTT	CASTKVAGGNSPLHF
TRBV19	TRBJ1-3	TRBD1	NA	TGTGCCACCTTGGACAGGTTCGCTGGAAACACCATATATTTT	CATLDRFAGNTIYF
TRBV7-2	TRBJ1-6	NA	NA	TGTGCCAGCAGCTCGCCTAGGAGCTCCTATAATTCACCCCTCCACTTT	CASSSPRSSYNSPLHF
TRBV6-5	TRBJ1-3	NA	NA	TGTGCCAGCAGTTTCAGGGTCCTCAGTCGGGACACCATATATTTT	CASSFRVLSRDTIYF
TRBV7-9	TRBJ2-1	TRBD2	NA	TGTGCCAGCAGCTTAGGCGGGAGGGCTAGCAATGAGCAGTTCTTC	CASSLGGRASNEQFF
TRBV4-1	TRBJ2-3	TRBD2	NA	TGCGCCAGCAGCCAAGCTATCCTAGCGGGAGGATACACAGATACGCAGTATTTT	CASSQAILAGGYTDTQYF
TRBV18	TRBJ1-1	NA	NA	TGTGCCAGCTCACCGGCCTCTGGGAACACTGAAGCTTTCTTT	CASSPASGNTEAFF
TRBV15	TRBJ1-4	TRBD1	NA	TGTGCCACCAGCACGCCGGGACAGGGAAATGAAAAACTGTTTTTT	CATSTPGQGNEKLFF
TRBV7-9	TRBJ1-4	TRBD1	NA	TGTGCCAGCAGCACACAGGGGGAGACTAATGAAAAACTGTTTTTT	CASSTQGETNEKLFF
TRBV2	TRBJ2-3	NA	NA	TGTGCCAGCAGTGGGCCTACGGAGCTCACAGATACGCAGTATTTT	CASSGPTELTDTQYF
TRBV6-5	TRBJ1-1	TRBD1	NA	TGTGCCAGCAGTCACGAGACAGGGCGGATGGCTTTCTTT	CASSHETGRMAFF
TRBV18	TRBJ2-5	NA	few	TGTGCCAGCTCACCAGCTAGCGTGAAAGAGACCCAGTACTTC	CASSPASVKETQYF
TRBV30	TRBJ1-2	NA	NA	TGTGCCTGGAGTCCCTATACTAATGGCTACACCTTC	CAWSPYTNGYTF
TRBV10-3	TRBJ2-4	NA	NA	TGTGCCATCAGTGAGAGCCTAGGCGTGGGGACTCTAGCCAAAAACATTCAGTACTTC	CAISESLGVGTLAKNIQYF
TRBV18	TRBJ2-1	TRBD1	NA	TGTGCCAGCTCAACTGGGACAGAACGTAATGAGCAGTTCTTC	CASSTGTERNEQFF
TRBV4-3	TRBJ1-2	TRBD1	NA	TGCGCCAGCAGCCCGAGGACAGGGGGCTTTATTTATGGCTACACCTTC	CASSPRTGGFIYGYTF
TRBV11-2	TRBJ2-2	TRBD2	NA	TGTGCCAGCAGCTTACTCCTAGCGGGAGCGAACACCGGGGAGCTGTTTTTT	CASSLLLAGANTGELFF
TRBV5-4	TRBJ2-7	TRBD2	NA	TGTGCCAGCAGCTTGGAAGCGGGATCCTACGAGCAGTACTTC	CASSLEAGSYEQYF
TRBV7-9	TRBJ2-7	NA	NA	TGTGCCAGCAGCCCTGGAGGGGTAGGTAACGAGCAGTACTTC	CASSPGGVGNEQYF
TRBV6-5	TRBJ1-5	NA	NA	TGTGCCAGCAGTTATGGCCCTGGACAGCCCAATCAGCCCCAGCATTTT	CASSYGPGQPNQPQHF
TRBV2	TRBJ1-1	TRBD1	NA	TGTGCCAGCAGACAGGGGGAATGGAACACTGAAGCTTTCTTT	CASRQGEWNTEAFF
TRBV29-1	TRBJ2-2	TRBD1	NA	TGCAGCGTAGCCCAGGGGGTGACAGTGAACACCGGGGAGCTGTTTTTT	CSVAQGVTVNTGELFF
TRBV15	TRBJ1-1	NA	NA	TGTGCCACCAGCAGAGCGGGAACTGAAGCTTTCTTT	CATSRAGTEAFF
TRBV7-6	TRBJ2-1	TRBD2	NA	TGTGCCAGCAGCTTAGCTTACCGTCTAGCGGGAGGTCATGAGCAGTTCTTC	CASSLAYRLAGGHEQFF
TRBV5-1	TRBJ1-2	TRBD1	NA	TGCGCCAGCAGCCCGGGACAGCCTAACTATGGCTACACCTTC	CASSPGQPNYGYTF
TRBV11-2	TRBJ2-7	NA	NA	TGTGCCAGCAGCTTATACCTGGGAGGAGGCCGCGAGCAGTACTTC	CASSLYLGGGREQYF
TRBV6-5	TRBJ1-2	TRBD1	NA	TGTGCCAGCAGAACATACACAGGGGGTGACTATGGCTACACCTTC	CASRTYTGGDYGYTF
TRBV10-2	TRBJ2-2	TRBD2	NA	TGCGCCAGCAGTGGTCGCGGGAGCGGCGCCGGGGAGCTGTTTTTT	CASSGRGSGAGELFF
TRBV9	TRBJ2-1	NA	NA	TGTGCCAGCAGCGTCCTTGATGAGGGCAATGAGCAGTTCTTC	CASSVLDEGNEQFF
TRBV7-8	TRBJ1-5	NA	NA	TGTGCCAGCAGCTTAGAGAGAGGCAATCAGCCCCAGCATTTT	CASSLERGNQPQHF
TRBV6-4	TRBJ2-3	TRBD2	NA	TGTGCCAGCAGTACAAGCGGGAGATGGTGCACAGATACGCAGTATTTT	CASSTSGRWCTDTQYF
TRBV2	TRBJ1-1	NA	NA	TGTGCCAGCTCCGGGCGGGGGAACACTGAAGCTTTCTTT	CASSGRGNTEAFF
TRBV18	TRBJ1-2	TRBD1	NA	TGTGCCAGCTCACCACTTTCGGACAGGAATGGCTACACCTTC	CASSPLSDRNGYTF
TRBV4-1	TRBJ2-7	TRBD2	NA	TGCGCCAGCAGCCTCGGACTAGCGGGAACCTACGAGCAGTACTTC	CASSLGLAGTYEQYF
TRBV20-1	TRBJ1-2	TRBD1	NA	TGCAGTGCTCAAAGGGACAGGGAGTTC	CSAQRDREF
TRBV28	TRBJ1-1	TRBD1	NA	TGTGCCAGCAGGCATCGCCCCTTCAGGACAGGGTCCCGCCGAGGGACTGAAGCTTTCTTT	CASRHRPFRTGSRRGTEAFF
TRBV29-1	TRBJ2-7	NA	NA	TGCAGCGTTGCTCAAGGGGGTTACTCCTACGAGCAGTACTTC	CSVAQGGYSYEQYF
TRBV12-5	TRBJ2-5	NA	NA	TGTGCTAGTGGTCCGCTGGGGGGAGAGACCCAGTACTTC	CASGPLGGETQYF
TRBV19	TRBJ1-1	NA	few	TGTGCCAGTAGCCCAAAGGCTTCGGACAGCGTCTTGAACACTGAAGCTTTCTTT	CASSPKASDSVLNTEAFF
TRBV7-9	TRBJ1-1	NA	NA	TGTGCCAGCAGCCCGAGAAGCGGGAAGGACACTGAAGCTTTCTTT	CASSPRSGKDTEAFF
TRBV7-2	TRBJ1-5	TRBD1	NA	TGTGCCAGCAGCTTTACCGGACAGGGTGGAAGTCAGCCCCAGCATTTT	CASSFTGQGGSQPQHF
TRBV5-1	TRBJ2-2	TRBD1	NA	TGCGCCAGCAGCTTGACCTCAGGGGGCGCGACCGGGGAGCTGTTTTTT	CASSLTSGGATGELFF
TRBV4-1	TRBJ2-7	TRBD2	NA	TGCGCCAGCAGCCATGAAACGGGACTAGCGGGAGCCTACGAGCAGTACTTC	CASSHETGLAGAYEQYF
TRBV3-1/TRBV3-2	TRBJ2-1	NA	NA	TGTGCCAGCAGCCAAGATTTGAAGGCGGATGAGCAGTTCTTC	CASSQDLKADEQFF
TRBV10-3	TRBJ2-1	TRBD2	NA	TGTGCCACCTCCGGGACTAGCGGAGGTGAGCAGTTCTTC	CATSGTSGGEQFF
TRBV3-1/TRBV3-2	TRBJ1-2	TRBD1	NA	TGTGCCAGCAGCGACAGGGGGGTCAATTCGTATGGCTACACCTTC	CASSDRGVNSYGYTF
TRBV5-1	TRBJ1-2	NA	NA	TGCGCCAGCAGCTCAGGACACGTCTATGGCTACACCTTC	CASSSGHVYGYTF
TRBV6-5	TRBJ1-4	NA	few	TGTGCCAGCAGCAGACAGTCTAATGAAAAACTGTTTTTT	CASSRQSNEKLFF
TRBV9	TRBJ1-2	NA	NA	TGTGCCAGCAGCGACCGCACAGGGTACTATGGCTACACCTTC	CASSDRTGYYGYTF
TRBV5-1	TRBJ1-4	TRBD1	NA	TGCGCCAGCAGCTTGTCGGACAGGGGGCGCCCGACCAGTAATGAAAAACTGTTTTTT	CASSLSDRGRPTSNEKLFF
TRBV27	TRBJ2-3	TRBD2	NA	TGTGCCAGCAGTCCGGAGACTAGCGAGTCAACCTCTAGCACAGATACGCAGTATTTT	CASSPETSESTSSTDTQYF
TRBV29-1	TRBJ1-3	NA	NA	TGCAGCGTTGACGCACGGAACACCATATATTTT	CSVDARNTIYF
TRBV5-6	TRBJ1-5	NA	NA	TGTGCCAGCAGCTTGTTCGGCGGCGGCTCCAATCAGCCCCAGCATTTT	CASSLFGGGSNQPQHF
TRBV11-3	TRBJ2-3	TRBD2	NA	TGTGCCAGCAGCTTAGGGACTAGCTTTACCACAGATACGCAGTATTTT	CASSLGTSFTTDTQYF
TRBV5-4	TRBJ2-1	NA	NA	TGTGCCAGCAGCCGCGGCCAGGGCAATGAGCAGTTCTTC	CASSRGQGNEQFF
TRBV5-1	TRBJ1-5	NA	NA	TGCGCCAGCAGCGGAGGAGGCGGTCAGCCCCAGCATTTT	CASSGGGGQPQHF